Listed below are T cell receptor beta chains from one sample, sequenced in a study of CD8 T cells in Susac syndrome. TCRdb ran MiXCR on the immunoSEQ multiplex PCR reads and lists one entry per CDR3 protein. The sample holds approximately 190,000 distinct CDR3 sequences; approximately 95% are singletons and the top ten take around 0.16%. Material: CD8+ T cells from PBMCs. The receptors derive from a human donor with Susac syndrome. Both conserved end residues are part of each CDR3. The order of the fields is V gene, clone size, CDR3 protein. The listing skips clone size in some rows; elsewhere it reads once, few, many or a size class.

V gene: TRBV20-1; clone size: .; CDR3 protein: CSAGDNSNQPQHF
V gene: TRBV27; clone size: .; CDR3 protein: CASSLRGFGEQYF
V gene: TRBV28; clone size: .; CDR3 protein: CASSPRSGRDTQYF
V gene: TRBV3-1; clone size: .; CDR3 protein: CASSQRQRESDNAEQFF
V gene: TRBV2; clone size: .; CDR3 protein: CASSLDGGFQETQYF
V gene: TRBV5-1; clone size: once; CDR3 protein: CASSLEDTNTGELFF
V gene: TRBV9; clone size: .; CDR3 protein: CASSAGDNSGNTIYF
V gene: TRBV24-1; clone size: .; CDR3 protein: CATSDSPDTGELFF
V gene: TRBV13; clone size: .; CDR3 protein: CASSLAYSSYNEQFF
V gene: TRBV13; clone size: .; CDR3 protein: CASSIWTGNGGYTF
V gene: TRBV5-4; clone size: .; CDR3 protein: CASSLGARPQYF
V gene: TRBV6-5; clone size: once; CDR3 protein: CATRKRGQNTEAFF